Sequencing of this T cell receptor (beta chain) was carried out in a study of PD-1 blockade in classical Hodgkin lymphoma. This clone was recorded only once. What it binds is not known. The CDR3 runs to 16 residues. Germline V CDR1 and CDR2: SGHAT, FQDESV (reference sequence). With 2 bases removed from V and 3 bases from J, the gap between germline ends came to 17 bases. General study results and limits: Reports indicated that newly diagnosed patients had lower baseline TCR diversity than healthy donors did. The diversity seen at baseline in complete responders resembled that of newly diagnosed patients. Whereas CD4+ TCR diversity had risen significantly by C4D1, CD8+ TCR diversity had not.

Every single patient, without exception, relapsed after autologous stem cell transplantation, and brentuximab vedotin exposure varied. TCRdb's copy holds only in-frame clones and misses some; the assay was immunoSEQ multiplex PCR. The table records 45,000 to 65,000 clones, approximately 73% of them present only once. This chain connects TRBV11-1 to TRBJ2-7; no firm D call. Sample: peripheral blood mononuclear cells (PBMCs), taken before the second cycle of nivolumab. The receptor comes from a human donor with classical Hodgkin lymphoma. CDR3 bases: TGTGCCAGCAGCTTACCGTCGCTCGCCCACGACTACGAGCAGTACTTC. Protein product: CASSLPSLAHDYEQYF.